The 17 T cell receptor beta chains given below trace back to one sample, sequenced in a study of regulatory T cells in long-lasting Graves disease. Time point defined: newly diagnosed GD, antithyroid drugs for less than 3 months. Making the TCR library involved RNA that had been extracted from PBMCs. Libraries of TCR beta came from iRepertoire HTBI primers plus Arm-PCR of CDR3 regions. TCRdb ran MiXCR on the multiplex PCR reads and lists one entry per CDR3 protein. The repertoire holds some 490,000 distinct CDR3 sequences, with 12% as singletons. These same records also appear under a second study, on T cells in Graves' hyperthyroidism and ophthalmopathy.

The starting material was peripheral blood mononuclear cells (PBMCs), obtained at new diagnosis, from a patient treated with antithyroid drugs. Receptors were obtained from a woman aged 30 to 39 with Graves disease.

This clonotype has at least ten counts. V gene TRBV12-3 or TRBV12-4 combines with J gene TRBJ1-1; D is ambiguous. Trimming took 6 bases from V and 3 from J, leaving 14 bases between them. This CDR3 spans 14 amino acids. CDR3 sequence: CASSYISRDTEAFF. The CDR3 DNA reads TGTGCCAGCAGCTATATATCGAGGGACACTGAAGCTTTCTTT.

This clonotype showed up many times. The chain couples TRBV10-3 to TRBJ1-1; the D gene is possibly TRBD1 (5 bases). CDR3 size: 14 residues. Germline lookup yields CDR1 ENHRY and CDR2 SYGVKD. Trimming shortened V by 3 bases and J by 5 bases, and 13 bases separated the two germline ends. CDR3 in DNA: TGTGCCATCAGTGATGCCGGGGCGAAAACTGAAGCTTTCTTT. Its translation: CAISDAGAKTEAFF.

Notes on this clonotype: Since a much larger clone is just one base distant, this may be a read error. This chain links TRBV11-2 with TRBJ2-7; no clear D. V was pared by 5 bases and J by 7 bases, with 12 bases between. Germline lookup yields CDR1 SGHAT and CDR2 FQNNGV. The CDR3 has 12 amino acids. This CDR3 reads CASSQMAWEQYF. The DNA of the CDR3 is TGTGCCAGCAGCCAGATGGCCTGGGAGCAGTACTTC.

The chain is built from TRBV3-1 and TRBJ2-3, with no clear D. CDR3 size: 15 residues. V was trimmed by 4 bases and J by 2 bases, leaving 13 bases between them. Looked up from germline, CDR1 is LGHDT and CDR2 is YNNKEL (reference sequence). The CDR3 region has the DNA TGTGCCAGCAGCCCCCTGAACACACTCACAGATACGCAGTATTTT. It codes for CASSPLNTLTDTQYF.

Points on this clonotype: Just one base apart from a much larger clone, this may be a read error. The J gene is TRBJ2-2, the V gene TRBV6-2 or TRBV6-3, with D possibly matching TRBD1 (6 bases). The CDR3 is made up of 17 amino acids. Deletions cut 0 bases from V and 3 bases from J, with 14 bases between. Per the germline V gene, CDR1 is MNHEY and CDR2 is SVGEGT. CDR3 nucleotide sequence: TGTGCCAGCAGTTACTCGATGACCCACAGGGACACCGGGGAGCTGTTTTTT. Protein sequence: CASSYSMTHRDTGELFF.

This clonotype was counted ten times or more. Here the CDR3 reads CASSLMPPSTDTQYF. As DNA, the CDR3 is TGTGCCAGCAGTTTAATGCCTCCGAGCACAGATACGCAGTATTTT. The J gene is TRBJ2-3, the V gene TRBV28; D is ambiguous. The CDR3 loop spans 15 amino acids. CDR1 and CDR2 from the germline V gene are MDHEN and SYDVKM. The V end lost 2 bases, the J end lost 0 bases, and 9 bases lay between the germline ends.

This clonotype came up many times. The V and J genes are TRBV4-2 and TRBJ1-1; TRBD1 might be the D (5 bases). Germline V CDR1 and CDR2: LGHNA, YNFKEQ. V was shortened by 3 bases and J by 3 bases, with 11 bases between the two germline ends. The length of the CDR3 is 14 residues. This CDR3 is CASSQGRFYTEAFF. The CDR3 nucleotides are TGTGCCAGCAGCCAGGGACGGTTCTACACTGAAGCTTTCTTT.

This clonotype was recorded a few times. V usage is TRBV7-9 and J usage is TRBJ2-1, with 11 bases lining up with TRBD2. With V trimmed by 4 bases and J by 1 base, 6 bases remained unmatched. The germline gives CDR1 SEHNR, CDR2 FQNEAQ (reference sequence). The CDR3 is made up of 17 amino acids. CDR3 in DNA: TGTGCCAGCAGCTCCCATGGACTAGCGGGTTCCTACAATGAGCAGTTCTTC. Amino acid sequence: CASSSHGLAGSYNEQFF. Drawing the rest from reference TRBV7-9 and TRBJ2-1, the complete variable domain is DTGVSQNPRHKITKRGQNVTFRCDPISEHNRLYWYRQTLGQGPEFLTYFQNEAQLEKSRLLSDRFSAERPKGSFSTLEIQRTEQGDSAMYLCASSSHGLAGSYNEQFFGPGTRLTVL.

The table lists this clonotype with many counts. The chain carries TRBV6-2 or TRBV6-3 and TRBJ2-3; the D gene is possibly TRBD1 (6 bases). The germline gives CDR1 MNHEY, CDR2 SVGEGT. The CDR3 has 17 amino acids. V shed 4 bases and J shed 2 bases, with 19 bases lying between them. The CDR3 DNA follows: TGTGCCAGCAGTTCTGGGACATCTCTCGAAAACACAGATACGCAGTATTTT. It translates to CASSSGTSLENTDTQYF.

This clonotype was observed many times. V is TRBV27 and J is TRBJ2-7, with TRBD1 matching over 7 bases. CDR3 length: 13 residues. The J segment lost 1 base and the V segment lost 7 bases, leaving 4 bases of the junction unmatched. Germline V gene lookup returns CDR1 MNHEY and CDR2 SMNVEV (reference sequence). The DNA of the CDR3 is TGTGCCAGCACGGGGACAGCGTCCTACGAGCAGTACTTC. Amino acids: CASTGTASYEQYF.

The CDR3 reads CASSHPGVGNQPQHF. In nucleotides, the CDR3 is TGTGCCAGCAGCCATCCAGGGGTAGGCAATCAGCCCCAGCATTTT. V is TRBV2 and J is TRBJ1-5; D might be TRBD1 (6 bases). V was clipped by 6 bases and J by 2 bases, with 14 bases between them. Germline V CDR1 and CDR2: SNHLY, FYNNEI. This CDR3 contains 15 residues.

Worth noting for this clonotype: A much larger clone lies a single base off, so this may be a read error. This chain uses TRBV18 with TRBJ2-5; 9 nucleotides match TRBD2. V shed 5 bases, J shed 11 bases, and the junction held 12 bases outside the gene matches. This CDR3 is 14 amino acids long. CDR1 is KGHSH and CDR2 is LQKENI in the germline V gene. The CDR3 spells CASSSTSGGDEQYF. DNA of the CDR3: TGTGCCAGCTCATCGACTAGCGGTGGGGATGAGCAGTACTTC.

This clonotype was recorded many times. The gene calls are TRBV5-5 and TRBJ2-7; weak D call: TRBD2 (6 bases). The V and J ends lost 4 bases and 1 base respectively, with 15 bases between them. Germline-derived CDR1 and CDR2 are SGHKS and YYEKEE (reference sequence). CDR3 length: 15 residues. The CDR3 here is CASSLSPGGSYEQYF. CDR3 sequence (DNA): TGTGCCAGCAGCCTGTCCCCCGGGGGATCCTACGAGCAGTACTTC.

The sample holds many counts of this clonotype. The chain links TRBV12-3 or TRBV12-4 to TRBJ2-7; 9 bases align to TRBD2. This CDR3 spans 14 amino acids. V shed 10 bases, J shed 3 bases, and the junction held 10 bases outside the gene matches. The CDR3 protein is CANSPISGSYEQYF. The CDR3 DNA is TGTGCCAACAGCCCGATTAGCGGGAGCTACGAGCAGTACTTC.

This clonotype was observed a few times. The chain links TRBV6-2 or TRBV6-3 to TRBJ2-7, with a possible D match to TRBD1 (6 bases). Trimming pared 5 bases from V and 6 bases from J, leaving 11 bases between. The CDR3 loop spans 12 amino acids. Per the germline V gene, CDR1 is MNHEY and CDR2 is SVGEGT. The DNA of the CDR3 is TGTGCCAGCAGTGGGGGCTACTCCGAGCAGTACTTC. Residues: CASSGGYSEQYF.

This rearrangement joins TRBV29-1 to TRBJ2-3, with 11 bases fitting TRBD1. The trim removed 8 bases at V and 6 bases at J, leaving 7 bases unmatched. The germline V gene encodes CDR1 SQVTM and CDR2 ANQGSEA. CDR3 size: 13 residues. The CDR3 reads CSWGQGGMDTQYF. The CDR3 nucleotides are TGCAGCTGGGGACAGGGGGGGATGGATACGCAGTATTTT.

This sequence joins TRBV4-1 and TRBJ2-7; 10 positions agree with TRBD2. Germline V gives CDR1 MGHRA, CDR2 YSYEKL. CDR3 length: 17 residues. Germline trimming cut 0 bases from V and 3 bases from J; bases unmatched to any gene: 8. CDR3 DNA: TGCGCCAGCAGCCAAGATGGCGGTAGCGGGAGGTTCTACGAGCAGTACTTC. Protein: CASSQDGGSGRFYEQYF.